The entry below gives a single TCR beta chain sequence along with its context. Antigen unknown. Primers: 60 Vbeta forward and 13 Jbeta reverse. The data were produced by immunoSEQ multiplex PCR, yet TCRdb's version contains in-frame clones alone and is incomplete. The sample carries some 150,000 clones, less than 85% recorded once. This entry belongs to a study of cytomegalovirus exposure and HLA in healthy donors. Study-wide points: Some highly shared sequence variants likely arose as a pipeline artifact. Researchers left out some V segments, among them TRBV6-2 and TRBV6-3, as indistinguishable. Cytomegalovirus association was listed for 164 TCR beta chains.

Germline loops: CDR1 MDHEN, CDR2 SYDVKM. The V end lost 4 bases, the J end lost 10 bases, and 11 bases lay between the germline ends. This CDR3 has 12 residues. Sequencing was done on a sample of PBMCs. This chain joins TRBV28 and TRBJ2-1; D not resolved. The clonotype originates from a man aged 35 to 55 in good health and CMV-seronegative. The CDR3 DNA follows: TGTGCCAGCAGTTCCCGGCCCGGGGAGCAGTTCTTC. This encodes CASSSRPGEQFF.